The 16 T cell receptor beta chains given below trace back to one sample, sequenced in a study of T cell responses to AZD1222 COVID-19 vaccine. Sequencing was performed with immunoSEQ multiplex PCR; in TCRdb, only in-frame clones are kept and a portion is missing. The sample has 90,000 to 150,000 clones, roughly 87% seen once. Sequenced material: peripheral blood, taken 28 days after the second AZD1222 dose. The receptors derive from an adult who received the AZD1222 COVID-19 vaccine.

This chain links TRBV5-6 with TRBJ1-2; 7 positions match TRBD1. The CDR3 contains 15 residues. CDR1 and CDR2 (germline): SGHDT, YYEEEE. The ends lost 0 bases at V and 4 bases at J; junction bases unmatched: 6. CDR3 bases: TGTGCCAGCAGCTTGGCCGGGGGACAGCTCTATGGCTACACCTTC. It is translated as CASSLAGGQLYGYTF.

The J gene is TRBJ1-2, the V gene TRBV24-1; 9 nucleotides align to TRBD1. V was clipped by 4 bases and J by 10 bases; unmatched bases: 6. Germline V lookup: CDR1 KGHDR, CDR2 SFDVKD. The CDR3 loop spans 13 amino acids. CDR3 amino acids: CATSEGQGTAYTF. The DNA for the CDR3 is TGTGCCACCAGTGAAGGACAGGGGACTGCCTACACCTTC.

V gene TRBV19 combines with J gene TRBJ1-2; D gene unclear. From germline, CDR1 is LNHDA and CDR2 SQIVND (reference sequence). Trimming shortened V by 7 bases and J by 1 base, and 7 bases separated the two germline ends. The CDR3 sequence is 12 residues long. CDR3 residues: CASKGFNYGYTF. The DNA of the CDR3 is TGTGCCAGTAAGGGATTTAACTATGGCTACACCTTC.

The chain couples TRBV5-1 to TRBJ1-5; 9 bases are shared with TRBD1. This CDR3 has 15 amino acids. From germline, CDR1 is SGHRS and CDR2 YFSETQ. The trim removed 0 bases at V and 6 bases at J, leaving 4 bases unmatched. The CDR3 DNA is TGCGCCAGCAGCTTGGGCGGGACAGGGCTTCAGCCCCAGCATTTT. It codes for CASSLGGTGLQPQHF.

The rearrangement links TRBV11-3 to TRBJ2-6; D ambiguous. The germline gives CDR1 SGHNT, CDR2 YENEEA. Trimming stripped 0 bases from V and 0 bases from J, with 3 bases between. The length of the CDR3 is 15 residues. The CDR3 DNA reads as TGTGCCAGCAGCTTAGACAGCTCTGGGGCCAACGTCCTGACTTTC. Its protein is CASSLDSSGANVLTF.

The rearrangement links TRBV3-1 (or the pseudogene TRBV3-2) to TRBJ1-6; no reliable D call. V shed 4 bases and J shed 10 bases, with 8 bases lying between them. Germline V lookup: CDR1 LGHDT, CDR2 YNNKEL (reference sequence). There are 12 residues in the CDR3. CDR3 region: CASSRGLSPLHF. CDR3 sequence (DNA): TGTGCCAGCAGCCGTGGTCTATCACCCCTCCACTTT.

V usage is TRBV5-5 and J usage is TRBJ1-4; tentative D call: TRBD1 (5 bases). Germline lookup yields CDR1 SGHKS and CDR2 YYEKEE (reference sequence). The germline V and J ends were trimmed by 4 bases and 5 bases, with 18 bases remaining between them. This CDR3 is built from 16 residues. The CDR3 DNA reads TGTGCCAGCAGCCTCGGGACTTCACGGGGGAATGAAAAACTGTTTTTT. This translates into CASSLGTSRGNEKLFF. Together with reference TRBV5-5 and TRBJ1-4, the CDR3 gives the full variable domain: DAGVTQSPTHLIKTRGQQVTLRCSPISGHKSVSWYQQVLGQGPQFIFQYYEKEERGRGNFPDRFSARQFPNYSSELNVNALLLGDSALYLCASSLGTSRGNEKLFFGSGTQLSVL.

Worth noting for this clone: An end of the junction differs from the germline gene, which may be a read error. This sequence joins TRBV2 and TRBJ2-1, with 12 nucleotides matching TRBD2. CDR1 SNHLY and CDR2 FYNNEI come from the germline V gene. The CDR3 consists of 15 residues. The CDR3 sequence is CASSEGLAGYNEQFF. The CDR3 nucleotides are TGTGCCAGCAGCGAAGGACTAGCGGGGTACAATGAGCAGTTCTTC.

DNA of the CDR3: TGTGCCAGCAGCCCCCACCATGGGAACACTGAAGCTTTCTTT. Amino acids: CASSPHHGNTEAFF. The chain combines TRBV11-2 with TRBJ1-1, with D unresolved. Germline CDR1 SGHAT, CDR2 FQNNGV. The CDR3 extends over 14 amino acids. Trimming removed 5 bases at V and 1 base at J, with 11 bases between.

J is TRBJ2-2 and V is TRBV24-1, with a possible D match to TRBD1 (6 bases). The CDR3 totals 16 residues. The germline V and J ends were trimmed by 3 bases and 0 bases, with 10 bases remaining between them. Germline V CDR1 and CDR2: KGHDR, SFDVKD. CDR3 amino acids: CATSDPGTSNTGELFF. Written as DNA, the CDR3 is TGTGCCACCAGTGATCCCGGGACATCGAACACCGGGGAGCTGTTTTTT.

The rearrangement uses TRBV4-1 and TRBJ1-5; a possible D gene is TRBD1 (6 bases). The CDR3 sequence is 17 residues long. V was clipped by 5 bases and J by 2 bases, with 19 bases between them. CDR1 and CDR2 from the germline V gene are MGHRA and YSYEKL. CDR3 nucleotides: TGCGCCAGCAGCGCCCGGGACAAGGCGATGGGCAATCAGCCCCAGCATTTT. It specifies CASSARDKAMGNQPQHF.

The rearrangement uses TRBV24-1 and TRBJ2-1, with TRBD2 matching 10 bases. Trimming removed 6 bases from V and 3 bases from J; junction bases left unmatched: 16. Germline V gives CDR1 KGHDR, CDR2 SFDVKD. The CDR3 contains 19 residues. For the CDR3, the DNA is TGTGCCACCAGTCCCACCCGAGGACTAGCGGAGGGAAGCTACAATGAGCAGTTCTTC. It codes for CATSPTRGLAEGSYNEQFF.

This clone was seen a few times. This chain joins TRBV6-5 and TRBJ1-1; tentative D call: TRBD1 (5 bases). Germline V gives CDR1 MNHEY, CDR2 SVGAGI. There are 14 residues in the CDR3. Trimming cost V 10 bases and J 5 bases, with 20 bases left between them. The CDR3 reads CATRNREGRTEAFF. The CDR3 DNA reads TGTGCCACCAGAAATAGGGAGGGGCGGACTGAAGCTTTCTTT.

V gene TRBV6-6 combines with J gene TRBJ1-2; unclear D gene. This CDR3 contains 18 residues. From germline, CDR1 is MNHNY and CDR2 SVGAGI (reference sequence). V shed 5 bases and J shed 0 bases, with 22 bases lying between them. The CDR3 is CASSPTPWAAWANYGYTF. The CDR3 DNA is TGTGCCAGCAGTCCCACTCCCTGGGCGGCGTGGGCTAACTATGGCTACACCTTC.

The J gene is TRBJ2-7, the V gene TRBV24-1, with a possible D match to TRBD1 (6 bases). V was shortened by 4 bases and J by 3 bases, with 15 bases between the two germline ends. Germline CDR1 reads KGHDR; CDR2 reads SFDVKD. The CDR3 extends over 15 amino acids. This CDR3 reads CATSDSAGTLYEQYF. CDR3 coding DNA: TGTGCCACCAGTGACTCAGCCGGGACACTCTACGAGCAGTACTTC.

The V call is TRBV27, the J call TRBJ1-1, with unresolved D. The CDR3 loop spans 13 amino acids. Germline CDR1 and CDR2: MNHEY and SMNVEV (reference sequence). Trimming left V 3 bases short and J 4 bases short, with 9 bases between. The CDR3: CASSLFLGTEAFF. In nucleotides, the CDR3 is TGTGCCAGCAGTTTGTTCCTGGGCACTGAAGCTTTCTTT.